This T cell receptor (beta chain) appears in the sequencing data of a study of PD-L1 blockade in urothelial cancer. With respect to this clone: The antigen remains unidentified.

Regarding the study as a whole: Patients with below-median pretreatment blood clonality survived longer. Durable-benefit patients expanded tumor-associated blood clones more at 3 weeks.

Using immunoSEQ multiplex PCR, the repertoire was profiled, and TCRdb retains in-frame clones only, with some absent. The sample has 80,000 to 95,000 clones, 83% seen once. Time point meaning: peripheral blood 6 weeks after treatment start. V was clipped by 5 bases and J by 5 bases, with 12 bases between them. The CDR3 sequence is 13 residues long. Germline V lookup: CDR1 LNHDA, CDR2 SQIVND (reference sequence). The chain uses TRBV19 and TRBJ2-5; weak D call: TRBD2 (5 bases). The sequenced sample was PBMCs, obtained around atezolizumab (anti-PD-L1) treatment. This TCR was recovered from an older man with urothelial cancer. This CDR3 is CASSPRGQETQYF. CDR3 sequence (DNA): TGTGCCAGTAGTCCCCGCGGGCAGGAGACCCAGTACTTC.